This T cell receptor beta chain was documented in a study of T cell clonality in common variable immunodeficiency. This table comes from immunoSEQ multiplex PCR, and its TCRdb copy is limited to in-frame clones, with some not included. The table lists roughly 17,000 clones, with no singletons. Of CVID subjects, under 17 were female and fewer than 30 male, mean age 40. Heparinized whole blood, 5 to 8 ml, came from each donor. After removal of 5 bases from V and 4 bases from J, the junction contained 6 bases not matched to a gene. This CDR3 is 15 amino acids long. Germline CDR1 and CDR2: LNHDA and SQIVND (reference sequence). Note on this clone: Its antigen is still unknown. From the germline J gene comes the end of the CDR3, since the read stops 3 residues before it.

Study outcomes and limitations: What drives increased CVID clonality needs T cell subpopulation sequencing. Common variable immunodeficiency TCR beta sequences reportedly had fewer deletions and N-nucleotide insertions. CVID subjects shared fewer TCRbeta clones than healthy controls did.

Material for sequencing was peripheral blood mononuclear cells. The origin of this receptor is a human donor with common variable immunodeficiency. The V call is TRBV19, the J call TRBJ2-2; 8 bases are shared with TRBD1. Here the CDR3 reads CASSRQGASTGELFF. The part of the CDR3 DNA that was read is TGTGCCAGTAGTCGTCAGGGGGCGAGCACCGGGGAG.